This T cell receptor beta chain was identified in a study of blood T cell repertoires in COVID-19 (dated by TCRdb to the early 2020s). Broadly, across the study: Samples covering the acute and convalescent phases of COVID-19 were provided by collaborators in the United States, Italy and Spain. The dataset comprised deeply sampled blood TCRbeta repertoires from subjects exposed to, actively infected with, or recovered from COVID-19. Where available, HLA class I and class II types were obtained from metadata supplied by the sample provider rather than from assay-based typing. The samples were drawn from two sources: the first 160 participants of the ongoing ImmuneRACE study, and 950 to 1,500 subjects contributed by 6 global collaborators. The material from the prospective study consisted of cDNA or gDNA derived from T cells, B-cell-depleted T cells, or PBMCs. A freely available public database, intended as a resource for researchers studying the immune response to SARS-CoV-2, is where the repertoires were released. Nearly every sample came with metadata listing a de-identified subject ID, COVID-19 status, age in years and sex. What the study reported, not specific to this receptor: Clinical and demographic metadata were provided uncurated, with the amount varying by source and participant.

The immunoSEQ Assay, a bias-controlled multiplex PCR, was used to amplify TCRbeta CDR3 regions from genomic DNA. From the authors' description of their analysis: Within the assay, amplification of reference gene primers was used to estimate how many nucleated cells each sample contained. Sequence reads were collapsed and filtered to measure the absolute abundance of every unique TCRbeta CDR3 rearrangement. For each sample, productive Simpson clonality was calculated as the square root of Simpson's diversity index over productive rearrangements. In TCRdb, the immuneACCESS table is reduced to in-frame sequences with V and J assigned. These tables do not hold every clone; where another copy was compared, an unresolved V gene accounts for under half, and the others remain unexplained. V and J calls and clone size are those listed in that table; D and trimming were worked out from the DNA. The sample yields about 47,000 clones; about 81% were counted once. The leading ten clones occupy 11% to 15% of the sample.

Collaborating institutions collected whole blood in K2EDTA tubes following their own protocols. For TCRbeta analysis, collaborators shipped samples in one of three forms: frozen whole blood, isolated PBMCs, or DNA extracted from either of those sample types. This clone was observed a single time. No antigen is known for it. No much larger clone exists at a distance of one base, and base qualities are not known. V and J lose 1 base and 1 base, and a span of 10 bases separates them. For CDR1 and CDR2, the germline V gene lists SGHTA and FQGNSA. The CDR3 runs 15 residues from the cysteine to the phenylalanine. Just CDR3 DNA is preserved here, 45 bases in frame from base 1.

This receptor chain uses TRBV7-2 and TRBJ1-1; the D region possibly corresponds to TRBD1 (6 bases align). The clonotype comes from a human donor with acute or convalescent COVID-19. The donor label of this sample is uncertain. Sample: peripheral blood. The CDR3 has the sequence CASSLDVQGNTEAFF. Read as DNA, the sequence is TGTGCCAGCAGCTTAGATGTACAGGGGAACACTGAAGCTTTCTTT.